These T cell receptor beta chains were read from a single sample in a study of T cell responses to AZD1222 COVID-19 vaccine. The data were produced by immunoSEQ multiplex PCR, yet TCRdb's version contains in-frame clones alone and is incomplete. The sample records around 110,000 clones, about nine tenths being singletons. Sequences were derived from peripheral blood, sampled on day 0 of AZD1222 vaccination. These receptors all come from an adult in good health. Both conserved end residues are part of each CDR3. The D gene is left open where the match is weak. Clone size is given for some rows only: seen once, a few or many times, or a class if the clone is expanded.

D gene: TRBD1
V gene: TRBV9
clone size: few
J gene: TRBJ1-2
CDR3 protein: CASRRFDQGVGGYTF
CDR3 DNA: TGTGCCAGCAGACGATTCGACCAGGGGGTCGGTGGCTACACCTTC

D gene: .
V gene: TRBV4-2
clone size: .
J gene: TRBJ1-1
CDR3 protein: CASSQEGPGRNWRNTEAFF
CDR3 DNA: TGTGCCAGCAGCCAAGAGGGCCCGGGACGGAATTGGAGGAACACTGAAGCTTTCTTT

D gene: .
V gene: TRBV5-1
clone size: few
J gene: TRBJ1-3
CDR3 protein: CASSLNRFSSGNTIYF
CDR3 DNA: TGCGCCAGCAGCTTGAACAGGTTCAGCTCTGGAAACACCATATATTTT

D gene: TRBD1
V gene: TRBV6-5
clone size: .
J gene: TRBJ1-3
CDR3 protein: CASSHRGAGNTIYF
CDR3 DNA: TGTGCCAGCAGTCACAGGGGAGCTGGAAACACCATATATTTT

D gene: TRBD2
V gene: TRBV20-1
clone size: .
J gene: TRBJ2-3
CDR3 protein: CSASSAGVSGTQYF
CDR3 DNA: TGCAGTGCTAGTTCAGCGGGGGTCAGTGGTACGCAGTATTTT

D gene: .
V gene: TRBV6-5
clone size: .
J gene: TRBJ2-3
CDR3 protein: CASFPGTTLTDTQYF
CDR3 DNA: TGTGCCAGCTTCCCCGGGACAACCCTCACAGATACGCAGTATTTT

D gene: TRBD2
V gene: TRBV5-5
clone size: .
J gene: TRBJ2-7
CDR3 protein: CASSRPGGGAYEQYF
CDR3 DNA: TGTGCCAGCAGCCGACCCGGGGGGGGTGCCTACGAGCAGTACTTC

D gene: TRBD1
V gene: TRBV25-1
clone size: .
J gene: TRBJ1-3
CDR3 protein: CARPGQVDSGNTIYF
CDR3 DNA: TGTGCCAGGCCGGGACAGGTGGACTCTGGAAACACCATATATTTT

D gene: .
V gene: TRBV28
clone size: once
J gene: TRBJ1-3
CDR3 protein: CASSLRLGVSGNTIYF
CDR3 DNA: TGTGCCAGCAGTTTACGGCTTGGGGTATCTGGAAACACCATATATTTT

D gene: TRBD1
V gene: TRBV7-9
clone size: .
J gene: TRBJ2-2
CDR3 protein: CAGLGQGQTGELFF
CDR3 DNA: TGTGCCGGGTTAGGACAGGGCCAGACCGGGGAGCTGTTTTTT

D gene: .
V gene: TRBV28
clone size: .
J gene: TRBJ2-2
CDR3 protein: CASTEPRGATGELFF
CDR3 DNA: TGTGCCAGCACCGAACCCAGAGGGGCGACCGGGGAGCTGTTTTTT

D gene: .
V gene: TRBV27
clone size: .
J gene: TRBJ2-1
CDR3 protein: CASSMTPNEQFF
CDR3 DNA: TGTGCCAGCAGTATGACCCCGAATGAGCAGTTCTTC

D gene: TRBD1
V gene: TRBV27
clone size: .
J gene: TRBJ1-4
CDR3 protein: CASRTGIGKLFF
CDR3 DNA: TGTGCCAGCAGGACAGGGATTGGAAAACTGTTTTTT

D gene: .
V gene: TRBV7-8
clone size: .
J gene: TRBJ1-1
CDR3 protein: CASSHSLGGSVNTEAFF
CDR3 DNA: TGTGCCAGCAGCCACAGTTTAGGGGGGTCGGTGAACACTGAAGCTTTCTTT

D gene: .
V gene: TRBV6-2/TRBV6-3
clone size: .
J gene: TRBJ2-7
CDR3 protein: CASSYPGQPYSYEQYF
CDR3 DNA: TGTGCCAGCAGTTACCCAGGACAGCCATACTCCTACGAGCAGTACTTC

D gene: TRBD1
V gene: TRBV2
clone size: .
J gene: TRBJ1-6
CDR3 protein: CASRGQVGDSPLHF
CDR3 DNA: TGTGCCAGCAGGGGACAGGTCGGGGATTCACCCCTCCACTTT

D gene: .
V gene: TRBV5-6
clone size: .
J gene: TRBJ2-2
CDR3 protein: CASSLSGELFF
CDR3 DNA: TGTGCCAGCAGCTTAAGTGGGGAGCTGTTTTTT

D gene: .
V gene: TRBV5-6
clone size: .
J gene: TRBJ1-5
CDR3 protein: CASSFSNQPQHF
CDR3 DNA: TGTGCCAGCAGCTTCAGCAATCAGCCCCAGCATTTT

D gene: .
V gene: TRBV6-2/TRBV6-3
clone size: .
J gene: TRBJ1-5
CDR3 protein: CASSYADTLLDYQPQHF
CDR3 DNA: TGTGCCAGCAGTTACGCGGACACTCTGTTAGACTATCAGCCCCAGCATTTT

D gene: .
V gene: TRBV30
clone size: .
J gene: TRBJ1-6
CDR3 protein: CAWARGFNSPLHF
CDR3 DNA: TGTGCCTGGGCGAGAGGATTTAATTCACCCCTCCACTTT

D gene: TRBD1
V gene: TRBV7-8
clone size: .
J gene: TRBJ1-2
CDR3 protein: CASSSSLRDRVHGYTF
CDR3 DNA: TGTGCCAGCAGCTCAAGCCTCCGGGACAGGGTCCATGGCTACACCTTC

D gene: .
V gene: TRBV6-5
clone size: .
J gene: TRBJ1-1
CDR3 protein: CASSYSGSTNTEAFF
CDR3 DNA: TGTGCCAGCAGTTACTCGGGCAGCACGAACACTGAAGCTTTCTTT

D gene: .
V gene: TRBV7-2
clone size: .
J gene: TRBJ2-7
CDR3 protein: CASSLSGSYEQYF
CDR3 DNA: TGTGCCAGCAGCTTATCAGGGTCCTACGAGCAGTACTTC

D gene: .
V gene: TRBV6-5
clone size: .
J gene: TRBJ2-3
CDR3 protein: CASRARGDTDTQYF
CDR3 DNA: TGTGCCAGCAGGGCAAGGGGGGACACAGATACGCAGTATTTT

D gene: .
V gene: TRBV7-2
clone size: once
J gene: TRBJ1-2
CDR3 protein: CASSPRDSLERLNYGYTF
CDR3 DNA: TGTGCCAGCAGCCCTCGCGACAGTCTCGAGCGTCTTAACTATGGCTACACCTTC

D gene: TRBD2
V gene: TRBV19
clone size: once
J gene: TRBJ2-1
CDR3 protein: CASSPAPGTSGRGQFF
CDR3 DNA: TGTGCCAGTAGTCCAGCCCCCGGGACTAGCGGGAGGGGGCAGTTCTTC

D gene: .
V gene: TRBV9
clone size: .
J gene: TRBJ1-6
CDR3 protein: CASSVGTLGANTPLHF
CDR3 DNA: TGTGCCAGCAGCGTAGGCACACTAGGGGCTAATACACCCCTCCACTTT

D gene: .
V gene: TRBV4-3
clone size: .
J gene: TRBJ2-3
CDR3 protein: CASSQDILLDTQYF
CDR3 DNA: TGCGCCAGCAGCCAAGATATCTTGTTAGATACGCAGTATTTT

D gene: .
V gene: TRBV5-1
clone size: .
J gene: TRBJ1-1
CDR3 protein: CASSLGVNTEAFF
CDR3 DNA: TGCGCCAGCAGCTTGGGGGTGAACACTGAAGCTTTCTTT

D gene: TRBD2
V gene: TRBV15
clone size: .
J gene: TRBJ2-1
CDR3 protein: CATSPGLAGPPEDEQFF
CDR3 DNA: TGTGCCACCAGCCCTGGACTAGCGGGGCCGCCCGAGGATGAGCAGTTCTTC

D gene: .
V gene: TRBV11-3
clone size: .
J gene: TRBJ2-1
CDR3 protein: CASSIRSGAGGNEQFF
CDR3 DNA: TGTGCCAGCAGCATTAGGTCGGGAGCAGGGGGCAATGAGCAGTTCTTC

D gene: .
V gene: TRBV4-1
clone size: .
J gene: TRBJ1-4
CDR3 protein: CASSHGVRGANEKLFF
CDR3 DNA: TGCGCCAGCAGCCACGGGGTTAGGGGCGCGAATGAAAAACTGTTTTTT

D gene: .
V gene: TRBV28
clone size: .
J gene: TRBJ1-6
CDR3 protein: CASSAAGGRDYNSPLHF
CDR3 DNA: TGTGCCAGCAGTGCCGCGGGGGGAAGAGATTATAATTCACCCCTCCACTTT

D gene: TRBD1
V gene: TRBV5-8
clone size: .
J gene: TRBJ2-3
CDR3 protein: CASSLQSGTGPQYF
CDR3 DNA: TGTGCCAGCAGCCTCCAATCCGGGACAGGGCCGCAGTATTTT

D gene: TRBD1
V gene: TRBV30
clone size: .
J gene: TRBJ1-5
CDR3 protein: CAWRIGQGGLNQPQHF
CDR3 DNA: TGTGCCTGGAGAATTGGACAGGGGGGACTTAATCAGCCCCAGCATTTT

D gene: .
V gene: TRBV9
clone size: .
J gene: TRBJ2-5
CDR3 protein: CASSPSVGFQETQYF
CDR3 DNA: TGTGCCAGCAGCCCATCGGTGGGGTTTCAAGAGACCCAGTACTTC

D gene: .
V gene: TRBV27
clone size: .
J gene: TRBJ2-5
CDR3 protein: CASSFRVRETQYF
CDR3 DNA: TGTGCCAGCAGTTTCAGGGTGAGGGAGACCCAGTACTTC

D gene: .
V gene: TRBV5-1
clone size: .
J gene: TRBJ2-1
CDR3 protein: CASSLALGGLGEQFF
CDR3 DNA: TGCGCCAGCAGCTTGGCCCTAGGAGGGCTCGGTGAGCAGTTCTTC

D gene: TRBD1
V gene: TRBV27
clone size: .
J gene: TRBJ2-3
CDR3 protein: CASSGTGRDTDTQYF
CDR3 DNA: TGTGCCAGCAGCGGGACAGGGCGGGACACAGATACGCAGTATTTT

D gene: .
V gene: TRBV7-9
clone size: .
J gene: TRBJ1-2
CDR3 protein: CASSELSGYTF
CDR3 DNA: TGTGCCAGCAGCGAATTGAGTGGCTACACCTTC

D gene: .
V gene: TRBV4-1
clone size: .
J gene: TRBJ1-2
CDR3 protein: CASSLLGQTNYGYTF
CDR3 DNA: TGCGCCAGCAGCCTCCTGGGGCAGACTAACTATGGCTACACCTTC

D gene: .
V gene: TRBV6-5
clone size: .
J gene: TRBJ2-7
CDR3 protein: CASSYGPYEQYF
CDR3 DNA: TGTGCCAGCAGTTATGGGCCCTACGAGCAGTACTTC

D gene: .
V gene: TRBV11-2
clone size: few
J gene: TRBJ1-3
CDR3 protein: CASSLAATGTGNTIYF
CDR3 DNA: TGTGCCAGCAGCTTAGCTGCCACAGGGACTGGAAACACCATATATTTT

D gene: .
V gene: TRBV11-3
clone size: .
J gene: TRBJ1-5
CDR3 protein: CASSLRQVNQPQHF
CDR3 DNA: TGTGCCAGCAGCTTAAGACAGGTCAATCAGCCCCAGCATTTT